The rows below give T cell receptor beta chains drawn from one sample of a study of breast tumors, draining lymph nodes, adjacent tissues. Via MiXCR, TCRdb re-called the multiplex PCR reads, giving one row per CDR3 protein. The sample comprises 100,000 to 150,000 distinct CDR3 sequences, 15% to 20% of which are singletons, and less than 4% rests with the top ten. Sample: axillary lymph node tissue. These receptor sequences come from a female donor with breast cancer. Some clones in this sample may be carry-over from other donors' samples. Each CDR3 is given with its conserved first and last residue. The D gene is left open where the match is weak. Some rows mark clone size as missing; the rest say once, few, many or name a class of expanded clone.

TRBV27	TRBJ2-2	NA	NA	TGTGCCAGCAGTTTACGGGGATCGAACACCGGGGAGCTGTTTTTT	CASSLRGSNTGELFF
TRBV28	TRBJ2-7	NA	few	TGTGCCAGCAGGACAACAGGGTATTCGGGCGAGCAGTACTTC	CASRTTGYSGEQYF
TRBV20-1	TRBJ2-5	TRBD1	many	TGCAGTGCCAATTTTCAGGGGGCGTTAGAGACCCAGTACTTC	CSANFQGALETQYF
TRBV6-6	TRBJ1-4	TRBD1	many	TGTGCCAGCAGGGACAGGGCGAATGAGGGTGAAAAACTGTTTTTT	CASRDRANEGEKLFF
TRBV28	TRBJ2-5	NA	NA	TGTGCCAGCAGTAACTCTAGCCCGCGGACCCAGTACTTC	CASSNSSPRTQYF
TRBV5-6	TRBJ2-5	TRBD2	NA	TGTGCCAGCAGTTTAGGACTAGCGGGGAGTATCGAGACCCAGTACTTC	CASSLGLAGSIETQYF
TRBV11-2	TRBJ2-1	NA	many	TGTGCCAGCAGCTACCTCCCCGGGTCAGGGGCCTACAATGAGCAGTTCTTC	CASSYLPGSGAYNEQFF
TRBV7-8	TRBJ1-1	TRBD1	NA	TGTGCCAGCAGCTCGACCGGGACAGCGAACACTGAAGCTTTCTTT	CASSSTGTANTEAFF
TRBV5-4	TRBJ2-3	NA	NA	TGTGCCAGCAGCTTGTCCCAGCGAACAGATACGCAGTATTTT	CASSLSQRTDTQYF
TRBV2	TRBJ2-3	NA	many	TGTGCCAGCAGTGGAGGGGGGGCCGGGACAGATACGCAGTATTTT	CASSGGGAGTDTQYF
TRBV24-1	TRBJ1-2	TRBD1	many	TGTGCCACCAGTAAGCTAGGGGGCAGTGGCTACACCTTC	CATSKLGGSGYTF
TRBV12-3/TRBV12-4	TRBJ1-6	TRBD1	many	TGTGCCAGCAGTTTTCAGGGGGGGAATTCACCCCTCCACTTT	CASSFQGGNSPLHF
TRBV20-1	TRBJ1-6	NA	many	TGCAGTGCTGCGACAGAAAATAATTCACCCCTCCACTTT	CSAATENNSPLHF
TRBV5-8	TRBJ2-1	TRBD2	many	TGTGCCAGCAGCTTGAGTAGCGGGGATTACAATGAGCAGTTCTTC	CASSLSSGDYNEQFF
TRBV24-1	TRBJ2-7	TRBD2	many	TGTGCCACCAGTGATGCCGGGACTAGGAACTACGAGCAGTACTTC	CATSDAGTRNYEQYF
TRBV2	TRBJ2-1	NA	many	TGTGCCAGCAGTGATGGCAGGGGTAGGTTCTTC	CASSDGRGRFF
TRBV20-1	TRBJ2-3	TRBD2	many	TGCAGTGCAGTTACTAGCGGGGGGGCGTCTGAAACAGATACGCAGTATTTT	CSAVTSGGASETDTQYF
TRBV5-6	TRBJ2-2	TRBD2	few	TGTGCCAGCGGCTTGTATGGACTAGAGATCACCGGGGAGCTGTTTTTT	CASGLYGLEITGELFF
TRBV20-1	TRBJ2-3	NA	many	TGCAGTGCTAGAGGCCAACCTAGCACAGATACGCAGTATTTT	CSARGQPSTDTQYF
TRBV5-1	TRBJ2-5	NA	many	TGCGCCAGCAGCTTGGGGACAGAAGAGACCCAGTACTTC	CASSLGTEETQYF
TRBV24-1	TRBJ2-3	TRBD1	many	TGTGCCACCAGTGATTTGGGGACAGAGAGCACAGATACGCAGTATTTT	CATSDLGTESTDTQYF
TRBV5-4	TRBJ1-2	NA	many	TGTGCCAGCAGCCAACAGAGGGATACGGGCTACACCTTC	CASSQQRDTGYTF
TRBV6-2/TRBV6-3	TRBJ1-1	TRBD1	NA	TGTGCCAGCAGTACCAGGGGGCGCGTCACTGAAGCTTTCTTT	CASSTRGRVTEAFF
TRBV5-1	TRBJ2-7	NA	many	TGCGCCAGCAGCCTCGGCTCCGAGATCACCGCCTACGAGCAGTACTTC	CASSLGSEITAYEQYF
TRBV15	TRBJ1-5	NA	many	TGTGCCACCAGCAGACAGGCGAGCCAGCCCCAGCATTTT	CATSRQASQPQHF
TRBV5-1	TRBJ2-5	NA	many	TGTGCCAGCAGCTTGGGCGGGACACAAGAGACCCAGTACTTC	CASSLGGTQETQYF
TRBV2	TRBJ2-5	NA	many	TGTGCCAGCAAGGAACGGGGGTACCAAGAGACCCAGTACTTC	CASKERGYQETQYF
TRBV5-1	TRBJ1-4	TRBD1	many	TGCGCCAGCAAATCGGACAGGACCAATGAAAAACTGTTTTTT	CASKSDRTNEKLFF
TRBV5-5	TRBJ1-6	NA	many	TGTGCCAGCAGCTCTTTGGGCCGGCGGGGGTTGGATTCACCCCTCCACTTT	CASSSLGRRGLDSPLHF
TRBV4-2	TRBJ2-5	TRBD2	many	TGTGCCAGCAGCCAAGATGGCTCTAGCGGGAGTGCGGAGACCCAGTACTTC	CASSQDGSSGSAETQYF
TRBV5-1	TRBJ1-4	NA	many	TGCGCCAGCAGCTTGTATGGGGTCACTAATGAAAAACTGTTTTTT	CASSLYGVTNEKLFF
TRBV11-3	TRBJ2-2	TRBD2	NA	TGTGCCAGCAGCTTTCTAGCGGGAACCGGGGAGCTGTTTTTT	CASSFLAGTGELFF
TRBV12-3/TRBV12-4	TRBJ2-7	NA	many	TGTGCCAGCAGTTTGCAGCCAGATTCCCCCTACGAGCAGTACTTC	CASSLQPDSPYEQYF
TRBV9	TRBJ2-1	TRBD1	many	TGTGCCAGCAGCCTGAGAGGGGACAGTGGCCCCAATGAGCAGTTCTTC	CASSLRGDSGPNEQFF
TRBV7-8	TRBJ2-2	TRBD2	many	TGTGCCAGCAGCTTATCCTCCTGGACTAGCGGGAGCGGGGAGCTGTTTTTT	CASSLSSWTSGSGELFF
TRBV2	TRBJ2-2	NA	many	TGTGCCAGCAGTACGGACACGAACACCGGGGAGCTGTTTTTT	CASSTDTNTGELFF
TRBV11-2	TRBJ2-5	TRBD1	few	TGTGCCAGCAGCCCAAGGGACAGGGGGGACCAGTACTTC	CASSPRDRGDQYF
TRBV27	TRBJ1-2	NA	many	TGTGCCAGCAGCCTAGAGGGGGTTGGAGGCTACACCTTC	CASSLEGVGGYTF
TRBV11-2	TRBJ2-1	NA	many	TGTGCCAGCAGCCTAACCGACTGGCCGCAGTTCTTC	CASSLTDWPQFF
TRBV30	TRBJ2-7	TRBD1	NA	TGTGCCTGCCAGACAGGGTTCTACGAGTTGTACTTC	CACQTGFYELYF
TRBV27	TRBJ2-3	NA	few	TGTGCCAGCAAAAACGGCCTGGGCACAGATACGCAGTATTTT	CASKNGLGTDTQYF
TRBV30	TRBJ1-5	NA	few	TGTGCCTGGAGTGATGAAGGGGTTCAGCCCCAGCATTTT	CAWSDEGVQPQHF
TRBV9	TRBJ2-4	NA	NA	TGTGCCAGCAGTCCAGACGGCAGAGCCAAAAACATTCAGTACTTC	CASSPDGRAKNIQYF
TRBV29-1	TRBJ2-7	TRBD1	many	TGCAGCGTTGAGGGACAGGGAATCGAGCAGTACTTC	CSVEGQGIEQYF
TRBV28	TRBJ2-6	TRBD1	NA	TGTGCCAGCAGTACCTACCCGGGACAGGGGACAGGGGCCAACGTCCTGACTTTC	CASSTYPGQGTGANVLTF
TRBV25-1	TRBJ1-5	TRBD1	many	TGTGCCAGCAACGGGACAGAACATAGCAATCAGCCCCAGCATTTT	CASNGTEHSNQPQHF
TRBV27	TRBJ2-7	NA	many	TGTGCCAGCAACCGGGGCAGGGACTCCTACGAGCAGTACTTC	CASNRGRDSYEQYF
TRBV2	TRBJ2-1	TRBD2	many	TGTGCCAGCAGTGGATGGGGACTAGCGGGGGGGCCGATTGAGCAGTTCTTC	CASSGWGLAGGPIEQFF
TRBV29-1	TRBJ2-1	TRBD2	many	TGCAGCGTTATCGGCGAGGCGGGAGCCTACAATGAGCAGTTCTTC	CSVIGEAGAYNEQFF
TRBV20-1	TRBJ1-1	NA	few	TGCAGTGCTAATGTCGGGGAACTGGGTACTGAAGCTTTCTTT	CSANVGELGTEAFF